A single sample is the source of the 5 T cell receptor beta chains below, sequenced in a study of blood T cell repertoires in COVID-19. TCRdb keeps only in-frame clones here, not all; method: immunoSEQ multiplex PCR. The sample yields under 200,000 clones, more than 75% seen once. The specimen was peripheral blood. The receptors derive from a man between 60 and 75 years old with COVID-19, enrolled during active disease.

The CDR3 loop is CASTQGRSYEQYF. The CDR3 DNA reads as TGTGCCAGCACCCAGGGGCGCTCCTACGAGCAGTACTTC. This chain links TRBV3-1 (or the pseudogene TRBV3-2) with TRBJ2-7; a weak D match, TRBD1 (6 bases). Germline V gene lookup returns CDR1 LGHDT and CDR2 YNNKEL (reference sequence). This CDR3 spans 13 amino acids. V lost 7 bases to trimming and J lost 0 bases, with 10 bases between them.

This rearrangement joins TRBV10-3 to TRBJ1-3; D gene uncertain. This CDR3 is built from 14 residues. The germline V and J ends were trimmed by 3 bases and 0 bases, with 6 bases remaining between them. From germline, CDR1 is ENHRY and CDR2 SYGVKD. The CDR3 is CAISDRSSGNTIYF. DNA of the CDR3: TGTGCCATCAGTGACAGAAGCTCTGGAAACACCATATATTTT.

The chain has TRBV30 and TRBJ1-1; a possible D gene is TRBD1 (6 bases). V shed 0 bases and J shed 4 bases, with 12 bases lying between them. The CDR3 contains 14 residues. Looked up from germline, CDR1 is GTSNPN and CDR2 is SVGIG (reference sequence). Written as DNA, the CDR3 is TGTGCCTGGAGTGTATCCTCAGGGGCCACTGAAGCTTTCTTT. Protein sequence: CAWSVSSGATEAFF.

The gene calls are TRBV11-2 and TRBJ1-1, with D unresolved. Germline CDR1 and CDR2: SGHAT and FQNNGV. This CDR3 is built from 15 residues. V was trimmed by 0 bases and J by 2 bases, leaving 10 bases between them. CDR3 loop: CASSLESGGNTEAFF. In DNA, the CDR3 is TGTGCCAGCAGCTTAGAATCGGGAGGCAACACTGAAGCTTTCTTT.

The CDR3 sequence: CSVEAGGGVRYF. The CDR3 DNA sequence: TGCAGCGTTGAAGCCGGAGGGGGGGTTCGGTACTTC. The V call is TRBV29-1, the J call TRBJ2-7, with a tentative D call TRBD2 (7 bases). Germline V gives CDR1 SQVTM, CDR2 ANQGSEA. CDR3 length: 12 amino acids. V lost 1 base and J lost 12, with 16 bases in between.